The text below deals with one T cell receptor beta chain. The antigen is not known. This entry comes from a study of cytomegalovirus exposure and HLA in healthy donors. Overall study results and limits: Later on, an analysis showed TCR association rates differing by HLA locus, with DRB1 the most and HLA-C the fewest. The analysis excluded some indistinguishable V segments, including TRBV6-2 and TRBV6-3. Being productive about 87% or about 30% of the time was typical of most TCR beta V segments in an earlier analysis. The number of N-insertions in an Asian-associated ancestry cluster was reportedly below the roughly 670-donor mean in a later analysis.

Amplification used 60 Vbeta primers and 13 Jbeta primers. Generated by immunoSEQ multiplex PCR, the TCRdb table keeps only in-frame clones and is missing some. The data show tens of thousands of clones, approximately 80% seen once. The CDR3 loop spans 18 amino acids. Germline V CDR1 and CDR2: MDHEN, SYDVKM. The junction had 13 bases not matched to a gene; V was cut back by 6 bases and J by 1 base. The sequence was obtained from a man aged 30 to 45 in good health and CMV-seropositive. J is TRBJ2-4 and V is TRBV28; 9 bases are shared with TRBD1. Sequenced material: PBMCs. The CDR3 reads CASRTGGFVVGAKNIQYF. The DNA of the CDR3 is TGTGCCAGCAGGACAGGGGGTTTCGTCGTTGGGGCCAAAAACATTCAGTACTTC.